The next 5 T cell receptor beta chains were all read from a single sample in a study of beta chain features in type 1 diabetes. General study results and limits: Type 1 diabetes patients showed a moderate but significant shortening of TCRB CDR3s in all four CD4+ subsets.

The investigators reverse transcribed all of the isolated RNA, so they sequenced expressed TCRB transcripts. TCRdb's copy holds only in-frame clones and misses some; the assay was immunoSEQ multiplex PCR. This repertoire shows 240,000 or so clones, roughly 22% found once; its top ten account for 0.028%. These receptors lack a known antigen. Sequenced sample: naive CD4+ T cells from blood. The receptors originated from a woman in her thirties or forties with type 1 diabetes.

This clone was observed a handful of times. The rearrangement joins TRBV6-6 to TRBJ2-7; D remains unclear. This CDR3 is built from 14 residues. With 2 bases removed from V and 0 bases from J, the gap between germline ends came to 8 bases. The germline gives CDR1 MNHNY, CDR2 SVGAGI (reference sequence). CDR3 in DNA: TGTGCCAGCAGTTACACTGAGTACTCCTACGAGCAGTACTTC. Encoded protein: CASSYTEYSYEQYF.

J is TRBJ2-3 and V is TRBV5-4, with TRBD2 matching 9 bases. Germline V lookup: CDR1 SGHNT, CDR2 YYREEE (reference sequence). V gave up 1 base and J gave up 6 bases; unmatched junction bases: 3. The CDR3 is made up of 14 amino acids. CDR3 protein: CASSLPSGDDTQYF. CDR3 bases: TGTGCCAGCAGCTTGCCTAGCGGGGATGATACGCAGTATTTT.

This clone showed up just a few times. This sequence joins TRBV19 and TRBJ2-3; D gene uncertain. V was clipped by 4 bases and J by 7 bases, with 12 bases between them. CDR1 and CDR2 from the germline V gene are LNHDA and SQIVND (reference sequence). The CDR3 is made up of 13 amino acids. DNA for the CDR3: TGTGCCAGTAGTAATAGGCTGGGCAATACGCAGTATTTT. Amino acid sequence: CASSNRLGNTQYF.

In its sample, this clone was seen a few times. The chain combines TRBV5-1 with TRBJ1-1; 11 bases map to TRBD1. Germline CDR1 and CDR2: SGHRS and YFSETQ. Unmatched junction bases numbered 13, after V lost 4 bases and J lost 5 bases. CDR3 length: 17 amino acids. In nucleotides, the CDR3 is TGCGCCAGCAGCCTGGGGGGTGTGGGGACAGGGGGAACTGAAGCTTTCTTT. This gives the protein CASSLGGVGTGGTEAFF.

This CDR3 is CASSFEGRPNYGYTF. CDR3 DNA: TGTGCCAGCAGTTTCGAGGGCCGACCTAACTATGGCTACACCTTC. The rearrangement joins TRBV28 to TRBJ1-2; D uncertain. Germline CDR1 MDHEN, CDR2 SYDVKM. The CDR3 length is 15 residues. V was clipped by 3 bases and J by 0 bases, with 11 bases between them.